This T cell receptor beta chain was captured by sequencing in a study of neurological immune-mediated disorders. Comments on this clonotype: What it recognizes is unknown.

Regarding time point: technical triplicate 2. Unsorted libraries were generated from 2 million PBMCs. These cells had been stored in RNAlater at -80 C. The authors made cDNA by 5'RACE with 10-nucleotide random UMIs. Via MiXCR, TCRdb re-called the 5' RACE reads, giving one row per CDR3 protein. The sample has about 59,000 distinct CDR3 sequences, less than 25% seen once. Whole-study findings and limits: HTLV-1-associated myelopathy had the most TCR clonal expansion, and multiple sclerosis had the least, less than healthy controls.

V trimming: 4 bases; J trimming: 2 bases; junction bases outside the gene matches: 6. Germline V lookup: CDR1 SGHRS, CDR2 YFSETQ. The CDR3 totals 16 residues. V gene TRBV5-1 combines with J gene TRBJ2-6; 7 bases agree with TRBD1. The sequenced sample was PBMCs. This receptor was identified in a man in his sixties with HTLV-1-associated myelopathy (HAM/TSP). The CDR3 coding sequence is TGCGCCAGCAGCCTAACACAGGGGACTGGGGCCAACGTCCTGACTTTC. It yields the protein CASSLTQGTGANVLTF.